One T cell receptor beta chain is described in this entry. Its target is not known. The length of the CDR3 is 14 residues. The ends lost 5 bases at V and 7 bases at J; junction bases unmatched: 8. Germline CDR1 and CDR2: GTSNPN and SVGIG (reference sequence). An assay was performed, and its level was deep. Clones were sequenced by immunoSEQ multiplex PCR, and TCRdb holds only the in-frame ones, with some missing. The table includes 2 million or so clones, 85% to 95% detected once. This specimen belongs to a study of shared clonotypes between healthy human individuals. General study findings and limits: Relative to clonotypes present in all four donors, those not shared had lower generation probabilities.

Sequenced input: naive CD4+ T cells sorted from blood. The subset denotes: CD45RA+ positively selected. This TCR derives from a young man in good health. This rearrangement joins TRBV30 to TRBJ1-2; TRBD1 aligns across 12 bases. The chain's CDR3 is CAWFGRDRGPGYTF. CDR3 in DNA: TGTGCCTGGTTCGGCAGGGACAGGGGGCCTGGCTACACCTTC.